This TCR beta chain stems from a study of T cells in Graves' hyperthyroidism and ophthalmopathy. The diagnoses drew upon clinical symptoms, serum thyroxine and TRAb, thyroid ultrasound and orbital computed tomography. TCR beta CDR3 regions were amplified from RNA transcripts. HTBI primers were the set used in a first-round RT-PCR of the TCR CDR3. Via MiXCR, TCRdb re-called the multiplex PCR reads, giving one row per CDR3 protein. The sample includes some 420,000 distinct CDR3 sequences, approximately 13% of them seen just once. The V gene's germline CDR1 is SGDLS and CDR2 YYNGEE. Trimming took off 4 bases at V and 4 bases at J, with 15 bases between the two ends. The CDR3 totals 15 residues.

The sample consisted of blood. The clonotype originates from a woman in her late teens or twenties with Graves' hyperthyroidism. This chain connects TRBV9 to TRBJ2-1; D is possibly TRBD1 (5 bases). The CDR3 DNA sequence: TGTGCCAGCAGCCCAGTAGGGGCACTATACAATGAGCAGTTCTTC. Residues: CASSPVGALYNEQFF.